Below, 5 T cell receptor beta chains from the same sample are listed, as sequenced in a study of technical replicates of blood from several donors. Method: immunoSEQ multiplex PCR; TCRdb's copy keeps in-frame clones and lacks some. The table lists around 64,000 clones, about 94% of them singletons. Sequencing used PBMCs. The receptors stem from a human donor in good health. Some clones in this sample may be carry-over from other donors' samples.

The rearrangement uses TRBV11-2 and TRBJ2-5; D gene ambiguous. The ends were cut back, 4 bases at V and 4 bases at J, with 16 bases in the middle. Germline-derived CDR1 and CDR2 are SGHAT and FQNNGV. The CDR3 covers 15 residues. CDR3 DNA: TGTGCCAGCAGCTCAGATCGATTGGGCCTAGAGACCCAGTACTTC. Its protein is CASSSDRLGLETQYF.

The chain's CDR3 is CSAGGAGGYGYTF. The CDR3 DNA follows: TGCAGCGCCGGAGGAGCGGGTGGGTATGGCTACACCTTC. The V gene is TRBV29-1, the J gene TRBJ1-2; D remains ambiguous. CDR1 SQVTM and CDR2 ANQGSEA come from the germline V gene. V gave up 7 bases and J gave up 5 bases, with 17 bases separating them. The CDR3 is 13 amino acids.

V and J are TRBV6-4 and TRBJ1-1; a weak D match, TRBD1 (6 bases). The CDR3 extends over 14 amino acids. CDR1 is MRHNA and CDR2 is SNTAGT in the germline V gene. Trimming stripped 3 bases from V and 1 base from J, with 9 bases between. DNA of the CDR3: TGTGCCAGCAGTGAAGGGGGGGAGAACACTGAAGCTTTCTTT. Protein: CASSEGGENTEAFF.

V and J are TRBV13 and TRBJ2-7, with 12 positions matching TRBD2. Trimming at V came to 5 bases and at J to 8 bases, leaving 7 bases not matched to a gene. The CDR3 runs 14 residues. Germline loops: CDR1 PRHDT, CDR2 FYEKMQ (reference sequence). CDR3 sequence: CASSKLAGGPQQYF. The CDR3 DNA follows: TGTGCCAGCAGCAAACTAGCGGGAGGCCCCCAGCAGTACTTC.

The chain recombines TRBV7-9 with TRBJ2-5; TRBD1 is a possible D gene (6 bases). The CDR3 loop spans 15 amino acids. CDR1 is SEHNR, CDR2 FQNEAQ, per germline (reference sequence). The V gene lost 5 bases and the J gene lost 4 bases, with 17 bases spanning the gap. CDR3 protein: CASSPRWGLGETQYF. In nucleotides, the CDR3 is TGTGCCAGCAGCCCTCGGTGGGGGCTCGGAGAGACCCAGTACTTC.